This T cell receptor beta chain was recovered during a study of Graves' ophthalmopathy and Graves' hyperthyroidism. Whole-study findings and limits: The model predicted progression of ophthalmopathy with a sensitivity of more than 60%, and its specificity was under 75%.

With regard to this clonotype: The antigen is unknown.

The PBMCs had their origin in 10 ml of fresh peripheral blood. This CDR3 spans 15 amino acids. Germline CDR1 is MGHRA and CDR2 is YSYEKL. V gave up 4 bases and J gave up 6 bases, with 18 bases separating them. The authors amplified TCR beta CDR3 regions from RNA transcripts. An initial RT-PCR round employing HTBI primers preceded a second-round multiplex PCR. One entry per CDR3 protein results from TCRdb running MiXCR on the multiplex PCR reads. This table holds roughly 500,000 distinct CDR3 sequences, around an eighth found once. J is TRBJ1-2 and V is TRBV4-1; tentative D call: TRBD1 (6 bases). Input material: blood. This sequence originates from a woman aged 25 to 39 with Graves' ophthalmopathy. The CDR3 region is CASSPTQGKRHGYTF. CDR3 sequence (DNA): TGCGCCAGCAGCCCCACACAGGGAAAGAGACATGGCTACACCTTC.